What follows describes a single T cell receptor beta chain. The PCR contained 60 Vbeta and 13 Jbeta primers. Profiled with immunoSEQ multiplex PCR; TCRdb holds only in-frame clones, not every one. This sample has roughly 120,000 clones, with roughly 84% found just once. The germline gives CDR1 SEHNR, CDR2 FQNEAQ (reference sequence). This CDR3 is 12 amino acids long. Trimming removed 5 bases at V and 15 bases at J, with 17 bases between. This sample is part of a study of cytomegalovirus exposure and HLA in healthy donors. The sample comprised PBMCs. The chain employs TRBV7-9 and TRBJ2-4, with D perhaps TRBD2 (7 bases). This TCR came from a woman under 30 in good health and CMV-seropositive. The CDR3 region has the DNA TGTGCCAGCAGCAGAACGGGGGGCACCGGGTACTTC. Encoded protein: CASSRTGGTGYF.